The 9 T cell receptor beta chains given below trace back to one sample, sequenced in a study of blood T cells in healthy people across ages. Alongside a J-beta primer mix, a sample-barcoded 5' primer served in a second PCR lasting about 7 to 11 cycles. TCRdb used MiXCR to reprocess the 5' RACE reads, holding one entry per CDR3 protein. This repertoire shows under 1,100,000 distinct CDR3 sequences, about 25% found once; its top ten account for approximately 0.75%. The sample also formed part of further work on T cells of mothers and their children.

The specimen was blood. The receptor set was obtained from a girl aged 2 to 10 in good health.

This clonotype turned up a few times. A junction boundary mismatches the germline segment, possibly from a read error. The CDR3 reads CATSRDLSGLGLGNILF. As DNA, the CDR3 is TGTGCCACCAGCAGAGATCTAAGCGGGTTAGGTCTGGGAAATATTCTCTTC. The chain links TRBV15 to TRBJ2-7; D might be TRBD2 (6 bases). Germline CDR1 and CDR2: LNHNV and YYDKDF (reference sequence). The CDR3 contains 17 residues. The full variable domain, with the rest looked up from reference TRBV15 and TRBJ2-7, is DAMVIQNPRYQVTQFGKPVTLSCSQTLNHNVMYWYQQKSSQAPKLLFHYYDKDFNNEADTPDNFQSRRPNTSFCFLDIRSPGLGDTAMYLCATSRDLSGLGLGNILFGPGTRLTVT.

The CDR3, as DNA: TGTGCCAGCAGCTTAAGCGACAACACCGGGGAGCTGTTTTTT. Translation gives CASSLSDNTGELFF. This chain links TRBV11-2 with TRBJ2-2; unclear D gene. The germline V gene encodes CDR1 SGHAT and CDR2 FQNNGV. V was clipped by 2 bases and J by 2 bases, with 6 bases between them. This CDR3 comprises 14 residues. The variable domain in full, completed from reference TRBV11-2 and TRBJ2-2, reads EAGVAQSPRYKIIEKRQSVAFWCNPISGHATLYWYQQILGQGPKLLIQFQNNGVVDDSQLPKDRFSAERLKGVDSTLKIQPAKLEDSAVYLCASSLSDNTGELFFGEGSRLTVL.

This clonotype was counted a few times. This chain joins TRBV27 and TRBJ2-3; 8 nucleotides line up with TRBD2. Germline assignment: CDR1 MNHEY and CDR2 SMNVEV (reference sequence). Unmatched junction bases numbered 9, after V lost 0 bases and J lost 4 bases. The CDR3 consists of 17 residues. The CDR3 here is CASSLSAGGGFADTQYF. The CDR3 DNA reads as TGTGCCAGCAGTTTATCTGCGGGAGGAGGGTTCGCAGATACGCAGTATTTT.

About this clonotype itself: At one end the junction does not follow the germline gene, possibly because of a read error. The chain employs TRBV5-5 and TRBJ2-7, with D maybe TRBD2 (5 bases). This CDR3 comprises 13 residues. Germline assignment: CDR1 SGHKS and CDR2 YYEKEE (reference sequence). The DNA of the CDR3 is TGTGCCAGCGGCTTGGGAGCGCCTTACGAGCAGTACTTC. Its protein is CASGLGAPYEQYF.

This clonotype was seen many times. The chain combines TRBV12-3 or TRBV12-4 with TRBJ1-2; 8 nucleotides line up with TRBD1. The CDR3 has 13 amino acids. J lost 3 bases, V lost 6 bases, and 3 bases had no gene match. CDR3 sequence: CASSLDRDYGYTF. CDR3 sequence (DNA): TGTGCCAGCAGCCTGGACAGGGACTATGGCTACACCTTC.

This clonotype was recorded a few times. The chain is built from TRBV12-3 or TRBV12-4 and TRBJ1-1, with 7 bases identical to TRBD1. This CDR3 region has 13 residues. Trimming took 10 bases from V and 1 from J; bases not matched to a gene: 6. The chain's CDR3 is CATLRQGNTEAFF. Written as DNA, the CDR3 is TGTGCCACCCTCAGACAGGGGAACACTGAAGCTTTCTTT.

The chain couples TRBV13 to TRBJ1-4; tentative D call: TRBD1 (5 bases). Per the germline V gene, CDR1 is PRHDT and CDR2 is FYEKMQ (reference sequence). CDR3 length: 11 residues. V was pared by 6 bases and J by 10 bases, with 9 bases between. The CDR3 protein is CASSPGGKLFF. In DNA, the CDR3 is TGTGCCAGCAGTCCGGGGGGAAAACTGTTTTTT.

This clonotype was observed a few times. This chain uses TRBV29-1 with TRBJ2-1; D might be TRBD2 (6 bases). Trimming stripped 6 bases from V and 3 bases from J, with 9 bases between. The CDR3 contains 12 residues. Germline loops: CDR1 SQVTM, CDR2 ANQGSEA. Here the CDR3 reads CSVSDYYNEQFF. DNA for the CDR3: TGCAGCGTCTCGGACTACTACAATGAGCAGTTCTTC.

In nucleotides, the CDR3 is TGTGCCAGCAGCCCCTTTAAGGGTGAGCAGTTCTTC. Amino acids: CASSPFKGEQFF. This chain joins TRBV7-9 and TRBJ2-1; D uncertain. The CDR3 runs 12 residues. V was shortened by 5 bases and J by 9 bases, with 11 bases between the two germline ends. Germline values: CDR1 SEHNR, CDR2 FQNEAQ (reference sequence). Filled out from reference TRBV7-9 and TRBJ2-1, the complete variable domain reads DTGVSQNPRHKITKRGQNVTFRCDPISEHNRLYWYRQTLGQGPEFLTYFQNEAQLEKSRLLSDRFSAERPKGSFSTLEIQRTEQGDSAMYLCASSPFKGEQFFGPGTRLTVL.